Following are 8 T cell receptor beta chains from one sample sequenced in a study of blood T cell repertoires in COVID-19. Clones were sequenced by immunoSEQ multiplex PCR, and TCRdb holds only the in-frame ones, with some missing. This sample yields approximately 46,000 clones, of which roughly 84% are seen a single time; about 4.2% belongs to the top ten. Sequencing was carried out using peripheral blood. Receptor source: a woman in her 70s with acute or convalescent COVID-19.

The CDR3 DNA is TGCGCCAGCAGCTTGGAGAGGGGGCAAGGCAATCAGCCCCAGCATTTT. It yields the protein CASSLERGQGNQPQHF. The chain couples TRBV5-1 to TRBJ1-5, with 7 bases aligning to TRBD1. Germline CDR1 is SGHRS and CDR2 is YFSETQ. With 0 bases clipped from V and 2 bases from J, the junction kept 5 bases outside the gene matches. The CDR3 runs to 16 residues.

The chain carries TRBV27 and TRBJ1-4; 8 nucleotides match TRBD1. This CDR3 is 18 amino acids long. The V segment lost 3 bases and the J segment 2 bases; nucleotides outside the gene matches: 11. In germline, CDR1 is MNHEY, CDR2 SMNVEV (reference sequence). In nucleotides, the CDR3 is TGTGCCAGCAGTTTTACCGACAGGGGATCAGGCACTAATGAAAAACTGTTTTTT. This codes for CASSFTDRGSGTNEKLFF.

The rearrangement links TRBV19 to TRBJ2-3; tentative D call: TRBD2 (5 bases). CDR1 is LNHDA and CDR2 is SQIVND in the germline V gene (reference sequence). Between the trimmed V and J ends, which lost 5 bases and 2 bases, there was a span of 8 bases. The CDR3 loop spans 13 amino acids. Here the CDR3 reads CASSVEVTDTQYF. CDR3 nucleotide sequence: TGTGCCAGTAGTGTGGAGGTCACAGATACGCAGTATTTT.

The chain employs TRBV7-9 and TRBJ2-5, with a weak D call TRBD2 (6 bases). The length of the CDR3 is 15 residues. Trimming took 3 bases from V and 5 from J, leaving 16 bases between them. Germline-derived CDR1 and CDR2 are SEHNR and FQNEAQ (reference sequence). CDR3 protein: CASSFYRERSETQYF. The CDR3 coding sequence is TGTGCCAGCAGCTTTTATCGGGAGAGGTCGGAGACCCAGTACTTC.

The CDR3 reads CASSIGPSGSSYNEQFF. CDR3 DNA sequence: TGTGCCAGTAGTATCGGGCCTAGCGGGAGCTCCTACAATGAGCAGTTCTTC. The chain links TRBV19 to TRBJ2-1, with 10 bases matching TRBD2. This CDR3 comprises 17 residues. Germline CDR1 LNHDA, CDR2 SQIVND (reference sequence). Trimming removed 3 bases from V and 0 bases from J; junction bases left unmatched: 5.

The chain recombines TRBV3-1 (or the pseudogene TRBV3-2) with TRBJ1-2; TRBD1 matches 7 bases. Germline CDR1 reads LGHDT; CDR2 reads YNNKEL (reference sequence). Unmatched junction bases numbered 3, after V lost 4 bases and J lost 4 bases. This CDR3 has 13 residues. The CDR3 DNA reads TGTGCCAGCAGCCGGGGACAGTCCTATGGCTACACCTTC. This encodes CASSRGQSYGYTF.

J is TRBJ1-1 and V is TRBV3-1 (or the pseudogene TRBV3-2), with 8 bases identical to TRBD1. Trimming took 0 bases from V and 1 from J; bases not matched to a gene: 7. CDR1 is LGHDT, CDR2 YNNKEL, per germline (reference sequence). CDR3 length equals 17 residues. The CDR3 region has the DNA TGTGCCAGCAGCCAAGAAGCAGGGGGCTTCCCGAACACTGAAGCTTTCTTT. Its translation: CASSQEAGGFPNTEAFF.

The chain recombines TRBV7-6 with TRBJ1-3; D gene unclear. The CDR3 consists of 15 residues. Germline V gives CDR1 SGHVS, CDR2 FNYEAQ. V dropped 3 bases and J dropped 3 bases, with 12 bases sitting between them. Here the CDR3 DNA reads TGTGCCAGCAGCTTCCAGACGGGAGGTGGAAACACCATATATTTT. It encodes CASSFQTGGGNTIYF.